These 14 T cell receptor beta chains came from one sample sequenced in a study of T cell clonotyping in hematopoietic cell transplantation. Time point denoted: recipient sample about 28 days before transplant, after cytoreduction. Assay: immunoSEQ multiplex PCR; the TCRdb copy retains only in-frame clones and omits some. The sample lists about 80,000 clones, 90% to 97% occurring once. This specimen consisted of peripheral blood mononuclear cells, obtained before stem cell transplant. The receptors here all came from a woman between 50 and 59 years old with acute myeloid leukemia. Some clones in this sample may be carry-over from other donors' samples.

V usage is TRBV4-2 and J usage is TRBJ1-6, with D tentatively TRBD1 (5 bases). Per germline, CDR1 LGHNA and CDR2 YNFKEQ. The length of the CDR3 is 15 residues. The V end was cut by 1 base, the J end by 7 bases, with 11 bases between. CDR3 sequence reads: CASSQGGDWNSPLHF. In DNA, the CDR3 is TGTGCCAGCAGCCAAGGGGGCGACTGGAATTCACCCCTCCACTTT.

The CDR3 sequence: CASSRLAGTGELFF. DNA of the CDR3: TGCGCCAGCAGCCGACTAGCAGGGACCGGGGAGCTGTTTTTT. The V and J genes are TRBV4-1 and TRBJ2-2; TRBD2 agrees at 7 bases. The CDR3 loop spans 14 amino acids. Germline values: CDR1 MGHRA, CDR2 YSYEKL. The trim removed 4 bases at V and 5 bases at J, leaving 4 bases unmatched.

The chain carries TRBV6-6 and TRBJ1-5; no clear D. V shed 10 bases and J shed 3 bases, with 13 bases lying between them. Per germline, CDR1 MNHNY and CDR2 SVGAGI (reference sequence). The CDR3 runs to 13 residues. As DNA, the CDR3 is TGTGCCATTTCCCCCGGAAACAATCAGCCCCAGCATTTT. Residues: CAISPGNNQPQHF.

V is TRBV7-2 and J is TRBJ2-7; 9 positions agree with TRBD1. Germline V gene data show CDR1 as SGHTA and CDR2 as FQGNSA. V shed 3 bases, J shed 5 bases, and the junction held 8 bases outside the gene matches. This CDR3 spans 15 amino acids. The CDR3 sequence: CASSLHRDRVNEQYF. Here the CDR3 DNA reads TGTGCCAGCAGCTTGCACCGGGACAGGGTCAACGAGCAGTACTTC.

The rearrangement uses TRBV2 and TRBJ2-2; TRBD2 matches 10 bases. This CDR3 contains 14 residues. CDR1 and CDR2 (germline): SNHLY, FYNNEI. V dropped 10 bases and J dropped 4; count of bases not matched to a gene: 6. CDR3 sequence reads: CATNRLAGTGELFF. The CDR3 bases are TGTGCCACGAATCGACTAGCGGGCACCGGGGAGCTGTTTTTT.

The chain couples TRBV30 to TRBJ1-3; D ambiguous. This CDR3 is 18 amino acids long. Germline CDR1 and CDR2: GTSNPN and SVGIG (reference sequence). The V gene lost 0 bases and the J gene lost 0 bases, with 18 bases spanning the gap. CDR3 in amino acids: CAWSVRWQTFVSGNTIYF. The CDR3 bases are TGTGCCTGGAGTGTACGGTGGCAGACCTTTGTCTCTGGAAACACCATATATTTT.

The chain has TRBV4-1 and TRBJ2-2; TRBD2 aligns across 12 bases. V dropped 5 bases and J dropped 6; count of bases not matched to a gene: 7. CDR1 and CDR2 (germline): MGHRA, YSYEKL. The CDR3 totals 16 residues. The CDR3 DNA follows: TGCGCCAGCAGCGCCCGACTAGCGGGGGTGGCCGGGGAGCTGTTTTTT. Translation gives CASSARLAGVAGELFF.

This chain connects TRBV5-1 to TRBJ2-1, with D perhaps matching TRBD1 (6 bases). CDR3 length: 16 amino acids. The V gene's germline CDR1 is SGHRS and CDR2 YFSETQ. Trimming pared 0 bases from V and 10 bases from J, leaving 20 bases between. CDR3 nucleotides: TGCGCCAGCAGCTTGGTCATGGCTAGCAATCAGGGGGAGCAGTTCTTC. This codes for CASSLVMASNQGEQFF.

This chain connects TRBV12-1 to TRBJ2-5; TRBD2 reflects the table's D call only, with no check against the DNA. TRBV12-1 is a documented pseudogene. CDR3 length: 16 residues. Written as DNA, the CDR3 is TGTGCCAGCAGCTTTGCGCTACTAGCGGGAAGGGAGACCCAGTACTTC. It codes for CASSFALLAGRETQYF.

This sequence joins TRBV10-3 and TRBJ2-7, with D tentatively TRBD2 (7 bases). This CDR3 region has 14 residues. V lost 7 bases, J lost 3 bases, and 16 bases lay in between. The germline V gene encodes CDR1 ENHRY and CDR2 SYGVKD. CDR3 nucleotide sequence: TGTGCCATCACCGGGGAGGGGGAATTCTACGAGCAGTACTTC. Protein sequence: CAITGEGEFYEQYF.

This chain uses TRBV5-1 with TRBJ2-5, with 10 bases aligning to TRBD2. The V gene end was trimmed by 4 bases and the J gene end by 2 bases; junction bases not matched to a gene: 5. Germline lookup yields CDR1 SGHRS and CDR2 YFSETQ. The CDR3 spans 15 residues. In DNA, the CDR3 is TGCGCCAGCAGCCCTCTAGCGGGGGAGCAAGAGACCCAGTACTTC. Translating it yields CASSPLAGEQETQYF.

The J gene is TRBJ1-2, the V gene TRBV2; D perhaps matches TRBD1 (6 bases). Germline CDR1 is SNHLY and CDR2 is FYNNEI. CDR3 length equals 14 residues. The V gene lost 1 base and the J gene lost 7 bases, with 13 bases spanning the gap. CDR3 DNA: TGTGCCAGCAGTGAAGGTCAGGGGTATCGTGGCTACACCTTC. Translating it yields CASSEGQGYRGYTF. Using reference TRBV2 and TRBJ1-2 for the parts outside the CDR3, the full variable domain is EPEVTQTPSHQVTQMGQEVILRCVPISNHLYFYWYRQILGQKVEFLVSFYNNEISEKSEIFDDQFSVERPDGSNFTLKIRSTKLEDSAMYFCASSEGQGYRGYTFGSGTRLTVV.

V usage is TRBV19 and J usage is TRBJ1-5; D gene uncertain. V lost 2 bases and J 3 bases, leaving 5 bases between the germline ends. The CDR3 length is 13 residues. Germline V CDR1 and CDR2: LNHDA, SQIVND (reference sequence). CDR3 DNA: TGTGCCAGTAGTATATCCCCCAATCAGCCCCAGCATTTT. The encoded protein is CASSISPNQPQHF. The full variable domain, in which reference TRBV19 and TRBJ1-5 provide the parts outside the CDR3, is DGGITQSPKYLFRKEGQNVTLSCEQNLNHDAMYWYRQDPGQGLRLIYYSQIVNDFQKGDIAEGYSVSREKKESFPLTVTSAQKNPTAFYLCASSISPNQPQHFGDGTRLSIL.

The chain uses TRBV7-9 and TRBJ1-1, with D uncertain. The CDR3 has 13 residues. Germline loops: CDR1 SEHNR, CDR2 FQNEAQ (reference sequence). Trimming pared 4 bases from V and 1 base from J, leaving 7 bases between. DNA for the CDR3: TGTGCCAGCAGCTCTCTGGAGAACACTGAAGCTTTCTTT. It translates to CASSSLENTEAFF.